The 18 T cell receptor beta chains in this list originate from one sample, sequenced in a study of human T cells and chemical hapten exposure. The time point is: patch test 1, 2 weeks after DPC sensitization. This sample's treatment: therapeutic diphenylcyclopropenone sensitization with weekly scalp DPC. TCRdb ran MiXCR on the RACE reads and lists one entry per CDR3 protein. The repertoire includes under 450,000 distinct CDR3 sequences, roughly 5% of them detected once, and over 2% sits in the top ten. The starting material was whole blood, obtained in connection with sensitization to the hapten diphenylcyclopropenone (DPC). The source of these receptors is a woman in her forties or fifties with alopecia areata. Some clones in this sample may be carry-over from other donors' samples.

At least ten counts were recorded for this clonotype. The chain combines TRBV14 with TRBJ2-6; unclear D gene. CDR1 and CDR2 (germline): SGHDN, FVKESK. V gave up 1 base and J gave up 0 bases, with 4 bases separating them. The CDR3 covers 15 residues. The CDR3 region has the DNA TGTGCCAGCAGCCAAGTTAGCTCTGGGGCCAACGTCCTGACTTTC. Translating gives CASSQVSSGANVLTF.

At least ten counts were recorded for this clonotype. The J gene is TRBJ2-5, the V gene TRBV6-5; perhaps TRBD2 as D (6 bases). Deletions cut 11 bases from V and 1 base from J, with 14 bases between. Germline V gene sequence: CDR1 MNHEY, CDR2 SVGAGI. This CDR3 comprises 13 residues. The CDR3 here is CAARRGIQETQYF. Here the CDR3 DNA reads TGTGCCGCCAGGAGGGGCATCCAAGAGACCCAGTACTTC.

On this clonotype itself: A much larger clone lies a single base off, so this may be a read error. The conserved closing phenylalanine or tryptophan is absent in this CDR3, likely reflecting a read error. The chain carries TRBV30 and TRBJ1-1; the D is unclear. Germline loops: CDR1 GTSNPN, CDR2 SVGIG (reference sequence). V lost 0 bases to trimming and J lost 3 bases, with 8 bases between them. This CDR3 comprises 13 residues. CDR3 loop: CAWSVPVYTEAFL. CDR3 bases: TGTGCCTGGAGTGTACCGGTCTACACTGAAGCTTTCCTT.

This clonotype was seen a handful of times. The chain combines TRBV7-9 with TRBJ2-3; TRBD2 aligns across 7 bases. The CDR3 contains 12 residues. In germline, CDR1 is SEHNR, CDR2 FQNEAQ (reference sequence). J lost 11 bases, V lost 7 bases, and 9 bases had no gene match. The CDR3 DNA sequence: TGTGCCAGCATCCACCCTAGCGGAGGGCAGTATTTT. Its protein is CASIHPSGGQYF.

This clonotype showed up many times. The V and J genes are TRBV13 and TRBJ2-3; D is perhaps TRBD2 (6 bases). Per germline, CDR1 PRHDT and CDR2 FYEKMQ (reference sequence). V was pared by 6 bases and J by 2 bases, with 9 bases between. The CDR3 covers 13 residues. As DNA, the CDR3 is TGTGCCAGCAGAGAGCGGGTCACAGATACGCAGTATTTT. It yields the protein CASRERVTDTQYF.

This clonotype was seen many times. The genes are TRBV12-3 or TRBV12-4 and TRBJ2-1; 7 bases line up with TRBD1. The junction had 7 bases not matched to a gene; V was cut back by 5 bases and J by 6 bases. This CDR3 has 14 residues. CDR3 residues: CASSPTGQTNEQFF. DNA for the CDR3: TGTGCCAGCAGTCCGACGGGACAGACCAATGAGCAGTTCTTC.

The chain uses TRBV2 and TRBJ2-5; 8 nucleotides line up with TRBD2. J gave up 5 bases and V 6 bases, and 5 bases lay outside the gene matches. The germline gives CDR1 SNHLY, CDR2 FYNNEI. CDR3 length: 13 residues. The CDR3 bases are TGTGCCAGCAGGACTAGCGTGGTTGAGACCCAGTACTTC. Its protein is CASRTSVVETQYF.

This clonotype was observed at least ten times. This chain connects TRBV12-3 or TRBV12-4 to TRBJ1-2; unclear D gene. This CDR3 comprises 13 residues. V lost 3 bases to trimming and J lost 6 bases, with 11 bases between them. CDR3 sequence: CASSFRLRDGYTF. CDR3 DNA sequence: TGTGCCAGCAGTTTTAGGTTGAGGGATGGCTACACCTTC.

This clonotype was seen more than once but under ten times. The J gene is TRBJ2-3, the V gene TRBV5-1; D is tentatively TRBD1 or TRBD2 (6 bases each). Between the trimmed V and J ends, which lost 1 base and 3 bases, there was a span of 15 bases. CDR3 length: 16 amino acids. CDR1 and CDR2 (germline): SGHRS, YFSETQ. CDR3 residues: CASSLQDSGRTDTQYF. CDR3 DNA: TGCGCCAGCAGCTTGCAGGACAGTGGGAGGACAGATACGCAGTATTTT.

This clonotype appeared a single time. V and J are TRBV4-3 and TRBJ2-3, with TRBD2 identical over 11 bases. This CDR3 contains 18 residues. V shed 1 base, J shed 5 bases, and the junction held 11 bases outside the gene matches. Germline values: CDR1 LGHNA, CDR2 YSLEER. The CDR3 region has the DNA TGCGCCAGCAGCCAAGTAATGGGGACTAGCGGAGGGGTAGATACGCAGTATTTT. It encodes CASSQVMGTSGGVDTQYF.

This clonotype was counted between two and nine times. The gene calls are TRBV6-2 or TRBV6-3 and TRBJ1-1; D ambiguous. This CDR3 has 14 residues. Trimming removed 2 bases from V and 0 bases from J, with 7 bases in between. Germline CDR1 is MNHEY and CDR2 is SVGEGT. The CDR3 bases are TGTGCCAGCAGTTACGACATATTGAACACTGAAGCTTTCTTT. Protein: CASSYDILNTEAFF.

This clonotype was seen repeatedly, ten times or more. This sequence joins TRBV11-2 and TRBJ2-4; D is ambiguous. The CDR3 extends over 13 amino acids. Germline loops: CDR1 SGHAT, CDR2 FQNNGV. Trimming shortened V by 0 bases and J by 7 bases, and 7 bases separated the two germline ends. The CDR3 loop reads CASSLEYGNIQYF. Here the CDR3 DNA reads TGTGCCAGCAGCTTAGAATACGGGAACATTCAGTACTTC.

The V call is TRBV21-1, the J call TRBJ1-5; no check of the table's D call, TRBD1, against the DNA was made. TRBV21-1 is assigned pseudogene status. CDR3 size: 17 residues. The CDR3 here is CASSKPNRGRGGQPQHF. Written as DNA, the CDR3 is TGTGCCAGCAGCAAACCCAACAGGGGGCGCGGAGGTCAGCCCCAGCATTTT.

The sample holds a few counts of this clonotype. The gene calls are TRBV5-1 and TRBJ2-7, with a possible D match to TRBD1 (6 bases). The CDR3 runs 14 residues. Germline V CDR1 and CDR2: SGHRS, YFSETQ. V shed 3 bases and J shed 5 bases, with 15 bases lying between them. The CDR3 region has the DNA TGCGCCAGCAGCTCGGACAGCCCCGGCGACGAGCAGTACTTC. Protein product: CASSSDSPGDEQYF. Together with reference TRBV5-1 and TRBJ2-7, the CDR3 gives the full variable domain: KAGVTQTPRYLIKTRGQQVTLSCSPISGHRSVSWYQQTPGQGLQFLFEYFSETQRNKGNFPGRFSGRQFSNSRSEMNVSTLELGDSALYLCASSSDSPGDEQYFGPGTRLTVT.

The rearrangement joins TRBV12-3 or TRBV12-4 to TRBJ2-1; 7 bases fit TRBD2. This CDR3 region has 13 residues. V shed 2 bases, J shed 8 bases, and the junction held 3 bases outside the gene matches. CDR3 nucleotide sequence: TGTGCCAGCAGTTTAAGACTAGCCGATGAGCAGTTCTTC. This codes for CASSLRLADEQFF.

V usage is TRBV6-5 and J usage is TRBJ1-1, with 7 bases lining up with TRBD1. V lost 6 bases to trimming and J lost 7 bases; unmatched junction nucleotides: 8. Germline CDR1 reads MNHEY; CDR2 reads SVGAGI. The CDR3 runs to 13 residues. This chain's CDR3 is CASSRDRVGEAFF. DNA of the CDR3: TGTGCCAGCAGCCGAGACAGGGTCGGTGAAGCTTTCTTT.

This clonotype was picked up many times. This chain joins TRBV6-6 and TRBJ1-4; no firm D call. The CDR3 covers 15 residues. The V and J ends lost 1 base and 5 bases respectively, with 11 bases between them. Looked up from germline, CDR1 is MNHNY and CDR2 is SVGAGI (reference sequence). The CDR3 DNA sequence: TGTGCCAGCAGTTACTTCCGGGTCGTGAATGAAAAACTGTTTTTT. Amino acids: CASSYFRVVNEKLFF.

This clonotype was detected many times. V and J are TRBV12-3 or TRBV12-4 and TRBJ1-1; no firm D call. The CDR3 spans 14 residues. V lost 7 bases, J lost 3 bases, and 15 bases lay in between. The CDR3 is CASTRSYRDTEAFF. In DNA form, the CDR3 reads TGTGCCAGCACTCGGAGCTATCGGGACACTGAAGCTTTCTTT.